These 9 T cell receptor beta chains share one sample of origin, sequenced in a study of blood T cell repertoires in COVID-19. Sequencing was performed with immunoSEQ multiplex PCR; in TCRdb, only in-frame clones are kept and a portion is missing. The sample has 150,000 to 170,000 clones; just under 85% are singletons. Sequencing was performed on peripheral blood. The origin of the receptors is a woman in her fifties or sixties with acute or convalescent COVID-19.

The V and J genes are TRBV24-1 and TRBJ2-2; no clear D gene. There are 12 residues in the CDR3. The germline V gene has CDR1 KGHDR and CDR2 SFDVKD. Trimming pared 6 bases from V and 3 bases from J, leaving 4 bases between. The CDR3 loop reads CATSRDTGELFF. Written as DNA, the CDR3 is TGTGCCACCAGTCGGGACACCGGGGAGCTGTTTTTT.

This clone was observed a few times. The chain is built from TRBV6-6 and TRBJ1-1; the D gene is possibly TRBD1 (6 bases). The CDR3 spans 14 residues. Germline-derived CDR1 and CDR2 are MNHNY and SVGAGI (reference sequence). The V gene lost 7 bases and the J gene lost 0 bases, with 12 bases spanning the gap. The DNA for the CDR3 is TGTGCCAGCAAAGGACAGCTCATGAACACTGAAGCTTTCTTT. It translates to CASKGQLMNTEAFF.

The chain links TRBV3-1 (or the pseudogene TRBV3-2) to TRBJ1-4; no clear D gene. The CDR3 sequence is 13 residues long. Germline V gives CDR1 LGHDT, CDR2 YNNKEL (reference sequence). Trimming took off 4 bases at V and 8 bases at J, with 11 bases between the two ends. As DNA, the CDR3 is TGTGCCAGCAGCCTCTGGACGGGGGAAAAACTGTTTTTT. Translated, it gives CASSLWTGEKLFF.

DNA of the CDR3: TGCACCAGCAGCCAAGATTGGGAAGAGGGTTCACCCCTCCACTTT. This translates into CTSSQDWEEGSPLHF. V usage is TRBV1 and J usage is TRBJ1-6. TRBV1 represents a pseudogene. The CDR3 is 15 residues long.

V gene TRBV5-3 combines with J gene TRBJ1-2; the D is unclear. TRBV5-3 is recorded as an ORF, its role being uncertain. This CDR3 contains 13 residues. Trimming shortened V by 8 bases and J by 4 bases, and 15 bases separated the two germline ends. The CDR3 DNA reads TGTGCCAGCCTTTACGGGGAAACCTATGGCTACACCTTC. The encoded protein is CASLYGETYGYTF.

The chain has TRBV18 and TRBJ1-1; 8 nucleotides match TRBD1. Trimming removed 3 bases from V and 4 bases from J; junction bases left unmatched: 1. Germline CDR1 is KGHSH and CDR2 is LQKENI. The CDR3 runs to 13 residues. The CDR3 nucleotides are TGTGCCAGCTCACCCGACAGGGGCACTGAAGCTTTCTTT. Encoded protein: CASSPDRGTEAFF.

J is TRBJ2-7 and V is TRBV28; 9 positions agree with TRBD1. Trimming at V came to 5 bases and at J to 12 bases, leaving 11 bases not matched to a gene. In germline, CDR1 is MDHEN, CDR2 SYDVKM. The CDR3 contains 13 residues. The CDR3 DNA reads TGTGCCAGCAGTCCAACGGGACAGGGAGGTCTGTACTTC. Its translation is CASSPTGQGGLYF.

The genes are TRBV6-2 or TRBV6-3 and TRBJ1-1; 7 bases fit TRBD1. Germline values: CDR1 MNHEY, CDR2 SVGEGT. The CDR3 extends over 12 amino acids. Trimming cost V 5 bases and J 7 bases; bases outside gene matches: 4. Here the CDR3 reads CASSPRDSEAFF. CDR3 nucleotide sequence: TGTGCCAGCAGTCCCCGGGACAGTGAAGCTTTCTTT.

The chain couples TRBV19 to TRBJ1-2; 8 bases match TRBD1. From germline, CDR1 is LNHDA and CDR2 SQIVND (reference sequence). This CDR3 comprises 16 residues. V was clipped by 0 bases and J by 7 bases; unmatched bases: 10. CDR3 sequence reads: CASSIDLRQGAGGYTF. In nucleotides, the CDR3 is TGTGCCAGTAGTATAGATCTTCGCCAGGGGGCAGGTGGCTACACCTTC.